This TCR beta chain was retrieved from a study of T-cell memory formation after mild COVID-19. Study results and limitations: Whereas later expanders leaned CD4+, clones contracting day 15 to 85 showed a balanced CD4/CD8 makeup. Pre-infection memory held some responding clones, suggesting pre-existing cross-reactive T cells responded.

This clonotype appeared a single time. Its antigen is unknown. One junction end disagrees with the germline gene, perhaps due to a read error. Using its own MiXCR run on the 5' RACE reads, TCRdb lists one record per CDR3 protein. The profile shows roughly 370,000 distinct CDR3 sequences, roughly 15% of them singletons. This TCR came from a man aged 18 to 29 who had mild COVID-19 (a few samples of this study predate the infection). Cell type and time point are not known. Sequences were obtained from PBMCs or a T cell subset sorted from them (not recorded which).

CDR3 bases: TGTGCCAGCAGATTAGCGGCCTCCTACGAGCAGTACTTC. Its protein product is CASRLAASYEQYF. This chain uses TRBV12-3 or TRBV12-4 with TRBJ2-7; maybe TRBD2 (6 bases). The CDR3 consists of 13 residues.